The 28 T cell receptor beta chains presented below share a single source sample, sequenced in a study of T cell changes during pregnancy in multiple sclerosis. The method was immunoSEQ multiplex PCR; TCRdb's version includes in-frame clones alone and lacks a portion of them. Counted here are over 50,000 clones, 87% occurring once; the ten biggest clones make up 5.3%. Material for sequencing was peripheral blood from another person, used as feeder cells. These receptors came from a human donor whose cells served as feeder cells for cultures in a pregnancy study.

J is TRBJ2-1 and V is TRBV5-1; D unresolved. This CDR3 is built from 15 residues. The ends were cut back, 4 bases at V and 1 base at J, with 12 bases in the middle. CDR1 and CDR2 (germline): SGHRS, YFSETQ. The CDR3 protein is CASSEDVTSYNEQFF. For the CDR3, the DNA is TGCGCCAGCAGCGAGGACGTGACTTCCTACAATGAGCAGTTCTTC.

This rearrangement joins TRBV28 to TRBJ2-2; D tentatively reads TRBD1 or TRBD2 (6 bases each). Trimming stripped 5 bases from V and 1 base from J, with 20 bases between. Germline CDR1 MDHEN, CDR2 SYDVKM. The CDR3 length is 18 residues. The CDR3 reads CASSPGGGYRENTGELFF. In nucleotides, the CDR3 is TGTGCCAGCAGTCCCGGAGGGGGTTACAGGGAGAACACCGGGGAGCTGTTTTTT.

The chain carries TRBV11-2 and TRBJ2-7; a possible D gene is TRBD1 (5 bases). CDR1 is SGHAT, CDR2 FQNNGV, per germline. The CDR3 has 16 residues. Trimming removed 2 bases from V and 6 bases from J, with 20 bases in between. CDR3 protein: CASSLYLRPVGLEQYF. The CDR3 coding sequence is TGTGCCAGCAGCTTATATTTGAGGCCGGTGGGGCTCGAGCAGTACTTC.

The chain carries TRBV5-8 and TRBJ1-4; D uncertain. Germline CDR1 is SGHTS and CDR2 is YDEGEE. With 0 bases removed from V and 7 bases from J, the gap between germline ends came to 10 bases. The CDR3 runs 14 residues. CDR3 nucleotide sequence: TGTGCCAGCAGCTTGGAACGGCCGTTTGAAAAACTGTTTTTT. This encodes CASSLERPFEKLFF.

This clone was seen a handful of times. This sequence joins TRBV7-9 and TRBJ2-7; D is undetermined. This CDR3 contains 11 residues. Germline loops: CDR1 SEHNR, CDR2 FQNEAQ (reference sequence). The V and J ends lost 1 base and 3 bases respectively, with 1 base between them. CDR3 protein: CASSLDYEQYF. The CDR3 DNA reads as TGTGCCAGCAGCTTAGACTACGAGCAGTACTTC.

The rearrangement uses TRBV6-5 and TRBJ2-1; D is ambiguous. This CDR3 region has 15 residues. CDR1 is MNHEY and CDR2 is SVGAGI in the germline V gene. Between the trimmed V and J ends, which lost 0 bases and 9 bases, there was a span of 15 bases. The CDR3 DNA is TGTGCCAGCAGTTACTCTTTGGGTACCGGGCGTGAGCAGTTCTTC. Its translation is CASSYSLGTGREQFF.

There are a few counts of this clone. The identical CDR3 is also encoded by other nucleotide sequences in the sample. This chain links TRBV5-1 with TRBJ2-7; D gene ambiguous. V lost 0 bases and J lost 3, with 4 bases in between. This CDR3 has 12 residues. Per the germline V gene, CDR1 is SGHRS and CDR2 is YFSETQ. The CDR3 region is CASSLGNYEQYF. In DNA, the CDR3 is TGCGCCAGCAGCTTGGGGAACTACGAGCAGTACTTC.

The V gene is TRBV6-1, the J gene TRBJ1-2, with D tentatively TRBD1 (5 bases). V shed 6 bases and J shed 4 bases, with 18 bases lying between them. The V gene's germline CDR1 is MNHNS and CDR2 SASEGT. The CDR3 contains 15 residues. CDR3 nucleotide sequence: TGTGCCAGCAGGACAGCTCTCCAGGGAATCTATGGCTACACCTTC. This translates into CASRTALQGIYGYTF.

The V call is TRBV5-1, the J call TRBJ2-7; TRBD2 agrees at 12 bases. The germline V gene has CDR1 SGHRS and CDR2 YFSETQ. This CDR3 is 16 amino acids long. Trimming took 4 bases from V and 0 from J; bases not matched to a gene: 5. In DNA form, the CDR3 reads TGCGCCAGCAGCCCGGGGACTAGCGGGCCCTCCTACGAGCAGTACTTC. It is translated as CASSPGTSGPSYEQYF.

The chain employs TRBV11-3 and TRBJ2-1; 7 bases are a match to TRBD2. This CDR3 spans 18 amino acids. V shed 0 bases, J shed 0 bases, and the junction held 8 bases outside the gene matches. Per germline, CDR1 SGHNT and CDR2 YENEEA. DNA for the CDR3: TGTGCCAGCAGCTTAGACCATAGCGGGTCTAGCTCCTACAATGAGCAGTTCTTC. Translation: CASSLDHSGSSSYNEQFF.

This clone has a handful of counts. CDR3 coding DNA: TGTGCCAGCAGCCCCCCCGGGGCGAGCTACGAGCAGTACTTC. It codes for CASSPPGASYEQYF. The V and J genes are TRBV27 and TRBJ2-7; D is possibly TRBD1 or TRBD2 (5 bases each). The germline V and J ends were trimmed by 6 bases and 3 bases, with 15 bases remaining between them. The CDR3 runs 14 residues. The germline V gene has CDR1 MNHEY and CDR2 SMNVEV (reference sequence).

This rearrangement joins TRBV9 to TRBJ2-7; unclear D gene. V was shortened by 0 bases and J by 9 bases, with 13 bases between the two germline ends. This CDR3 has 13 residues. Germline CDR1 is SGDLS and CDR2 is YYNGEE. CDR3 DNA: TGTGCCAGCAGCGTAGGCGACATCGCAGGGCAGTACTTC. Its protein is CASSVGDIAGQYF.

The chain is built from TRBV10-3 and TRBJ1-1; unclear D gene. Germline assignment: CDR1 ENHRY and CDR2 SYGVKD. The ends were cut back, 0 bases at V and 6 bases at J, with 17 bases in the middle. The CDR3 covers 16 residues. CDR3 loop: CAISESGGGLGAEAFF. The CDR3 DNA reads TGTGCCATCAGTGAGTCGGGTGGAGGCCTTGGCGCTGAAGCTTTCTTT.

The genes are TRBV28 and TRBJ1-5; TRBD1 might be the D (5 bases). Germline V gives CDR1 MDHEN, CDR2 SYDVKM. This CDR3 has 17 amino acids. V dropped 5 bases and J dropped 0 bases, with 17 bases sitting between them. CDR3 in amino acids: CASSLPTDSYSNQPQHF. The CDR3, as DNA: TGTGCCAGCAGTCTTCCCACTGACAGTTATAGCAATCAGCCCCAGCATTTT.

This clone was seen a handful of times. The chain uses TRBV25-1 and TRBJ2-2; maybe TRBD1 (5 bases). This CDR3 spans 15 amino acids. The ends were cut back, 2 bases at V and 6 bases at J, with 13 bases in the middle. Germline loops: CDR1 MGHDK, CDR2 SYGVNS. The CDR3: CASSEVAGMAGELFF. The CDR3 DNA follows: TGTGCCAGCAGTGAAGTGGCAGGGATGGCCGGGGAGCTGTTTTTT.

V and J are TRBV6-5 and TRBJ1-3; TRBD1 is a possible D gene (5 bases). With 5 bases removed from V and 0 bases from J, the gap between germline ends came to 11 bases. This CDR3 contains 15 residues. Germline-derived CDR1 and CDR2 are MNHEY and SVGAGI. The CDR3 DNA reads as TGTGCCAGCAGTGGGGGATCGTCCTCTGGAAACACCATATATTTT. Amino acids: CASSGGSSSGNTIYF.

As regards this clone: Other DNA sequences from this sample encode an identical CDR3 as well. The rearrangement uses TRBV5-1 and TRBJ1-5, with D perhaps matching TRBD1 (6 bases). The germline V gene encodes CDR1 SGHRS and CDR2 YFSETQ. The germline V and J ends were trimmed by 0 bases and 6 bases, with 13 bases remaining between them. CDR3 length: 15 amino acids. CDR3 DNA sequence: TGCGCCAGCAGCTTGGAGGGGGGGGGCGGTCAGCCCCAGCATTTT. Translation gives CASSLEGGGGQPQHF.

CDR3 sequence: CASSSPRDRGRSSPLHF. The CDR3 DNA reads TGTGCCAGCAGTTCACCCCGGGACAGGGGGCGTTCTTCACCCCTCCACTTT. V is TRBV28 and J is TRBJ1-6; 12 nucleotides align to TRBD1. This CDR3 has 17 residues. Per germline, CDR1 MDHEN and CDR2 SYDVKM. J lost 9 bases, V lost 4 bases, and 10 bases had no gene match.

This clone was found once. The chain uses TRBV7-6 and TRBJ2-1; 11 bases are a match to TRBD2. Trimming took 2 bases from V and 4 from J; bases not matched to a gene: 4. This CDR3 contains 16 residues. Germline CDR1 SGHVS, CDR2 FNYEAQ. CDR3 in DNA: TGTGCCAGCAGCTTAAATAGCGGGGGGGGTTACAATGAGCAGTTCTTC. Its protein product is CASSLNSGGGYNEQFF. Using reference TRBV7-6 and TRBJ2-1 for the parts outside the CDR3, the full variable domain is GAGVSQSPRYKVTKRGQDVALRCDPISGHVSLYWYRQALGQGPEFLTYFNYEAQQDKSGLPNDRFSAERPEGSISTLTIQRTEQRDSAMYRCASSLNSGGGYNEQFFGPGTRLTVL.

This clone was counted a few times. This rearrangement joins TRBV7-2 to TRBJ2-4, with TRBD1 as a possible D gene (5 bases). The V gene's germline CDR1 is SGHTA and CDR2 FQGNSA. V lost 5 bases and J lost 9, with 11 bases in between. The CDR3 consists of 12 residues. The CDR3: CASSEQESIQYF. DNA for the CDR3: TGTGCCAGCAGCGAACAGGAGAGCATTCAGTACTTC.

This clone was seen a few times. The V call is TRBV6-1, the J call TRBJ1-1; tentatively, D is TRBD1 (5 bases). Trimming stripped 2 bases from V and 9 bases from J, with 10 bases between. This CDR3 is 12 amino acids long. The germline CDR1 and CDR2 sequences are MNHNS and SASEGT. Here the CDR3 reads CASSENPGKAFF. The CDR3 nucleotides read TGTGCCAGCAGTGAAAATCCAGGGAAAGCTTTCTTT.

The chain is built from TRBV14 and TRBJ2-3, with D maybe TRBD1 (5 bases). Germline-derived CDR1 and CDR2 are SGHDN and FVKESK. The V gene lost 4 bases and the J gene lost 5 bases, with 16 bases spanning the gap. This CDR3 has 15 amino acids. This CDR3 reads CASSLSPQGGDTQYF. In nucleotides, the CDR3 is TGTGCCAGCAGCCTGTCACCCCAGGGCGGAGATACGCAGTATTTT. Full variable domain (outside the CDR3, taken from reference TRBV14 and TRBJ2-3): EAGVTQFPSHSVIEKGQTVTLRCDPISGHDNLYWYRRVMGKEIKFLLHFVKESKQDESGMPNNRFLAERTGGTYSTLKVQPAELEDSGVYFCASSLSPQGGDTQYFGPGTRLTVL.

The chain couples TRBV7-3 to TRBJ1-1; tentatively, D is TRBD1 (6 bases). CDR1 and CDR2 from the germline V gene are SGHTA and FQGTGA. The length of the CDR3 is 15 residues. V was cut by 0 bases and J by 1 base, with 9 bases left in between. CDR3 nucleotide sequence: TGTGCCAGCAGCTTAACGGGGGCAGCGAACACTGAAGCTTTCTTT. Protein sequence: CASSLTGAANTEAFF.

The rearrangement joins TRBV27 to TRBJ2-1; D gene ambiguous. The germline V gene has CDR1 MNHEY and CDR2 SMNVEV (reference sequence). CDR3 size: 15 residues. Trimming shortened V by 3 bases and J by 2 bases, and 11 bases separated the two germline ends. CDR3 protein: CASSLETGPYNEQFF. The CDR3 DNA follows: TGTGCCAGCAGTTTGGAAACGGGCCCCTACAATGAGCAGTTCTTC.

J is TRBJ1-1 and V is TRBV2; D unresolved. Trimming cost V 5 bases and J 11 bases, with 12 bases left between them. The CDR3 sequence is 11 residues long. The germline V gene has CDR1 SNHLY and CDR2 FYNNEI. The CDR3 region is CASSLQLTAFF. CDR3 nucleotides: TGTGCCAGCAGTCTACAGCTGACGGCTTTCTTT.

The J gene is TRBJ2-1, the V gene TRBV7-2; no clear D. The CDR3 runs 15 residues. V was cut by 5 bases and J by 1 base, with 12 bases left in between. The germline gives CDR1 SGHTA, CDR2 FQGNSA. The CDR3 nucleotides are TGTGCCAGCAGCCCGGAAACACGGTCCTACAATGAGCAGTTCTTC. It specifies CASSPETRSYNEQFF.

J is TRBJ1-2 and V is TRBV15; D remains unclear. Germline CDR1 is LNHNV and CDR2 is YYDKDF (reference sequence). V was trimmed by 0 bases and J by 0 bases, leaving 8 bases between them. This CDR3 has 15 residues. CDR3 residues: CATSREASPNYGYTF. The CDR3, as DNA: TGTGCCACCAGCAGAGAGGCAAGTCCTAACTATGGCTACACCTTC.

The chain uses TRBV6-5 and TRBJ1-5, with D perhaps matching TRBD1 (5 bases). Trimming shortened V by 3 bases and J by 1 base, and 13 bases separated the two germline ends. Per the germline V gene, CDR1 is MNHEY and CDR2 is SVGAGI. CDR3 size: 16 residues. This chain's CDR3 is CASSYTGPGSNQPQHF. In DNA form, the CDR3 reads TGTGCCAGCAGTTATACGGGGCCGGGGAGCAATCAGCCCCAGCATTTT.